The clone carrying this T cell receptor beta chain showed up just a few times. These data belong to a study of low-dose radiotherapy and immunotherapy resistance in tumors. Study-level background: Every two weeks patients got nivolumab 240 mg flat dose, plus ipilimumab 1 mg/kg every six weeks, intravenously. For four cycles from cycle 1 day 1, patients took 300 mg oral aspirin daily.

Specified time point: before trial treatment. Tumors of eligible patients were advanced, solid and lacking tumor-infiltrating lymphocytes. Trimming cost V 0 bases and J 2 bases, with 12 bases left between them. The V gene's germline CDR1 is LNHDA and CDR2 SQIVND (reference sequence). The CDR3 is made up of 16 amino acids. TRAV and TRBV primers primed cDNA for both TCRalpha and TCRbeta. With a constant-region primer and a V-primer adapter, TCRs were subjected to 20 PCR cycles of amplification. mRNA that had been isolated underwent amplification through in vitro transcription. TCRdb used MiXCR to reprocess the reads, holding one entry per CDR3 protein. The table lists 100,000 or so distinct CDR3 sequences, roughly 9% of them singletons.

The TCR sequence derives from a male donor with prostate cancer. The sequenced sample was PBMCs, obtained before treatment. This chain uses TRBV19 with TRBJ2-3; D remains ambiguous. CDR3 sequence reads: CASSIDRGAHTDTQYF. CDR3 in DNA: TGTGCCAGTAGTATAGACCGTGGAGCGCACACAGATACGCAGTATTTT.